These 32 T cell receptor beta chains were sequenced from one sample in a study of blood T cell repertoires in COVID-19. Assay: immunoSEQ multiplex PCR; the TCRdb copy retains only in-frame clones and omits some. The repertoire consists of about half a million clones, with around 85% occurring once and the leading ten covering 7% to 10%. The sample consisted of PBMCs or T cells enriched from blood (not recorded which). All receptors come from an older woman who had recovered from COVID-19.

This chain joins TRBV28 and TRBJ2-7; the D is unclear. V lost 4 bases and J 12 bases, leaving 4 bases between the germline ends. CDR3 length: 8 residues. Germline CDR1 is MDHEN and CDR2 is SYDVKM. CDR3 nucleotide sequence: TGTGCCAGCAGTTCCTGGTACTTC. It codes for CASSSWYF. Complete variable domain (other parts from reference TRBV28 and TRBJ2-7): DVKVTQSSRYLVKRTGEKVFLECVQDMDHENMFWYRQDPGLGLRLIYFSYDVKMKEKGDIPEGYSVSREKKERFSLILESASTNQTSMYLCASSSWYFGPGTRLTVT.

The V gene is TRBV9, the J gene TRBJ1-2; a weak D match, TRBD1 (6 bases). This CDR3 has 17 residues. Germline loops: CDR1 SGDLS, CDR2 YYNGEE. The germline V and J ends were trimmed by 3 bases and 3 bases, with 21 bases remaining between them. The CDR3 reads CASSASSKGGLDYGYTF. The CDR3 DNA reads TGTGCCAGCAGCGCCTCTTCTAAGGGGGGGCTGGACTATGGCTACACCTTC.

Notes on this clone: This specimen includes other DNA sequences encoding the same CDR3. The rearrangement joins TRBV11-3 to TRBJ1-2; D is ambiguous. The CDR3 is 12 residues long. CDR1 is SGHNT, CDR2 YENEEA, per germline. Deletions cut 1 base from V and 7 bases from J, with 7 bases between. CDR3 in DNA: TGTGCCAGCAGCTTAGGAGGAGGTGGCTACACCTTC. Amino acids: CASSLGGGGYTF.

The chain carries TRBV24-1 and TRBJ2-1; D remains ambiguous. With 4 bases removed from V and 7 bases from J, the gap between germline ends came to 19 bases. The CDR3 is 16 amino acids. Germline V gene data show CDR1 as KGHDR and CDR2 as SFDVKD. The chain's CDR3 is CATSDSGLHFMNEQFF. CDR3 bases: TGTGCCACCAGTGACTCCGGTCTCCACTTCATGAATGAGCAGTTCTTC.

The V gene is TRBV5-4, the J gene TRBJ1-6; 7 bases align to TRBD1. The CDR3 runs 15 residues. The germline V gene encodes CDR1 SGHNT and CDR2 YYREEE (reference sequence). Unmatched junction bases numbered 8, after V lost 2 bases and J lost 9 bases. CDR3 sequence: CASSFGTEKFSPLHF. The CDR3 DNA sequence: TGTGCCAGCAGCTTCGGGACAGAGAAATTTTCACCCCTCCACTTT.

The CDR3 here is CASSFLRSGSSTDTQYF. DNA for the CDR3: TGTGCCAGCAGCTTCCTAAGGAGCGGGTCTAGCACAGATACGCAGTATTTT. The chain employs TRBV7-9 and TRBJ2-3; possibly TRBD2 for D (6 bases). Germline loops: CDR1 SEHNR, CDR2 FQNEAQ (reference sequence). Trimming cost V 3 bases and J 0 bases, with 16 bases left between them. The CDR3 runs 17 residues.

The sample holds a few counts of this clone. V is TRBV5-1 and J is TRBJ2-1; weak D call: TRBD1 (6 bases). The CDR3 has 16 residues. CDR1 and CDR2 from the germline V gene are SGHRS and YFSETQ. The V and J ends lost 4 bases and 3 bases respectively, with 17 bases between them. The CDR3 is CASSLSTGVGYNEQFF. The CDR3 DNA follows: TGCGCCAGCAGCCTTTCGACAGGCGTAGGCTACAATGAGCAGTTCTTC.

The V and J genes are TRBV5-1 and TRBJ1-2, with 9 bases that match TRBD1. The CDR3 loop spans 16 amino acids. The J segment lost 7 bases and the V segment lost 0 bases, leaving 10 bases of the junction unmatched. In germline, CDR1 is SGHRS, CDR2 YFSETQ. The CDR3 nucleotides are TGCGCCAGCAGCTTGGCGGGCTTTCGGGACAGGGCTGGCTACACCTTC. It translates to CASSLAGFRDRAGYTF.

The CDR3 nucleotides are TGTGCCAGCAGTGAAACAGGTTCTGGGGCCAACGTCCTGACTTTC. Translation: CASSETGSGANVLTF. The chain carries TRBV2 and TRBJ2-6; perhaps TRBD1 as D (5 bases). V dropped 2 bases and J dropped 1 base, with 6 bases sitting between them. This CDR3 contains 15 residues. Germline loops: CDR1 SNHLY, CDR2 FYNNEI. Full variable domain (outside the CDR3, taken from reference TRBV2 and TRBJ2-6): EPEVTQTPSHQVTQMGQEVILRCVPISNHLYFYWYRQILGQKVEFLVSFYNNEISEKSEIFDDQFSVERPDGSNFTLKIRSTKLEDSAMYFCASSETGSGANVLTFGAGSRLTVL.

The chain is built from TRBV18 and TRBJ1-2; 8 nucleotides line up with TRBD1. Germline CDR1 is KGHSH and CDR2 is LQKENI. V gave up 3 bases and J gave up 0 bases; unmatched junction bases: 3. CDR3 length: 15 amino acids. Here the CDR3 DNA reads TGTGCCAGCTCACCGGACAGGGTAGCTAACTATGGCTACACCTTC. Translation gives CASSPDRVANYGYTF. The whole variable domain, filled in from reference TRBV18 and TRBJ1-2, reads NAGVMQNPRHLVRRRGQEARLRCSPMKGHSHVYWYRQLPEEGLKFMVYLQKENIIDESGMPKERFSAEFPKEGPSILRIQQVVRGDSAAYFCASSPDRVANYGYTFGSGTRLTVV.

The rearrangement links TRBV5-1 to TRBJ2-2, with D tentatively TRBD2 (5 bases). From germline, CDR1 is SGHRS and CDR2 YFSETQ. The ends were cut back, 2 bases at V and 5 bases at J, with 16 bases in the middle. This CDR3 region has 16 residues. CDR3 in amino acids: CASSFGGVLRTGELFF. CDR3 bases: TGCGCCAGCAGCTTCGGAGGTGTGCTGCGTACCGGGGAGCTGTTTTTT.

This clone was seen a handful of times. The same CDR3 can be traced to other DNA sequences in this sample. The J gene is TRBJ1-1, the V gene TRBV6-5; D uncertain. V was cut by 2 bases and J by 3 bases, with 7 bases left in between. This CDR3 is built from 13 residues. From germline, CDR1 is MNHEY and CDR2 SVGAGI. The CDR3 sequence: CASSYEGDTEAFF. CDR3 sequence (DNA): TGTGCCAGCAGTTACGAGGGCGACACTGAAGCTTTCTTT.

The chain couples TRBV2 to TRBJ2-6; D unclear. Trimming stripped 5 bases from V and 0 bases from J, with 8 bases between. Germline CDR1 reads SNHLY; CDR2 reads FYNNEI. The CDR3 length is 15 residues. CDR3 nucleotides: TGTGCCAGCAGTCCAGGCGACTCTGGGGCCAACGTCCTGACTTTC. Its protein product is CASSPGDSGANVLTF.

The gene calls are TRBV5-4 and TRBJ1-1, with no clear D. The CDR3 runs 13 residues. V lost 4 bases and J lost 3, with 10 bases in between. Per the germline V gene, CDR1 is SGHNT and CDR2 is YYREEE (reference sequence). In DNA form, the CDR3 reads TGTGCCAGCAGCCCATCCCGGGACACTGAAGCTTTCTTT. Translating gives CASSPSRDTEAFF.

The sample holds one count of this clone. This rearrangement joins TRBV24-1 to TRBJ2-2; a possible D gene is TRBD1 (5 bases). The germline CDR1 and CDR2 sequences are KGHDR and SFDVKD. CDR3 length equals 16 residues. Trimming shortened V by 6 bases and J by 5 bases, and 18 bases separated the two germline ends. CDR3 DNA sequence: TGTGCCACCAGTTGGAAACAGGTAGGCCTTACCGGGGAGCTGTTTTTT. Amino acid sequence: CATSWKQVGLTGELFF.

The chain uses TRBV19 and TRBJ2-2; D unclear. Germline CDR1 LNHDA, CDR2 SQIVND (reference sequence). V was trimmed by 7 bases and J by 5 bases, leaving 17 bases between them. The CDR3 sequence is 15 residues long. The CDR3 sequence: CASKENRKFTGELFF. Here the CDR3 DNA reads TGTGCCAGTAAAGAGAACAGAAAGTTTACCGGGGAGCTGTTTTTT.

With respect to this clone: The junction does not match germline at one end; this may be a read error. The gene calls are TRBV20-1 and TRBJ1-2; D is perhaps TRBD1 (5 bases). CDR3 length: 11 residues. Germline CDR1 reads DFQATT; CDR2 reads SNEGSKA (reference sequence). Here the CDR3 DNA reads TGCAGTGCCCCCCAGGGCTGGGTATTCTTCTTC. This sequence encodes CSAPQGWVFFF.

The V gene is TRBV20-1, the J gene TRBJ2-5; TRBD1 agrees at 8 bases. The germline CDR1 and CDR2 sequences are DFQATT and SNEGSKA (reference sequence). The CDR3 sequence is 15 residues long. J lost 4 bases, V lost 3 bases, and 10 bases had no gene match. CDR3 sequence (DNA): TGCAGTGCTAGTACTAGGACAGGGCACGGAGAGACCCAGTACTTC. Its protein product is CSASTRTGHGETQYF.

The chain couples TRBV25-1 to TRBJ2-3; maybe TRBD1 (5 bases). V lost 8 bases and J 2 bases, leaving 11 bases between the germline ends. This CDR3 region has 13 residues. Germline-derived CDR1 and CDR2 are MGHDK and SYGVNS. This chain's CDR3 is CASLDINTDTQYF. The CDR3 DNA follows: TGTGCCAGCCTGGACATCAACACAGATACGCAGTATTTT. The full variable domain, completed using reference TRBV25-1 and TRBJ2-3, is EADIYQTPRYLVIGTGKKITLECSQTMGHDKMYWYQQDPGMELHLIHYSYGVNSTEKGDLSSESTVSRIRTEHFPLTLESARPSHTSQYLCASLDINTDTQYFGPGTRLTVL.

This sequence joins TRBV21-1 and TRBJ2-7; the table's TRBD1 call for D was not verified on the DNA. TRBV21-1 is labeled a pseudogene. This CDR3 contains 14 residues. The CDR3 region is CASSNAGKAHEQYV. The CDR3 DNA sequence: TGTGCCAGCAGCAACGCAGGGAAGGCTCACGAGCAGTACGTC.

This sequence joins TRBV7-2 and TRBJ2-7; 7 bases are shared with TRBD2. Germline V lookup: CDR1 SGHTA, CDR2 FQGNSA. V lost 4 bases, J lost 3 bases, and 3 bases stayed unmatched. The CDR3 is 13 residues long. CDR3 residues: CASSSSGGYEQYV. The DNA of the CDR3 is TGTGCCAGCAGCTCATCGGGGGGCTACGAGCAGTACGTC.

The V and J genes are TRBV7-8 and TRBJ1-2; D might be TRBD1 (6 bases). Germline V gives CDR1 SGHVS, CDR2 FQNEAQ. This CDR3 region has 14 residues. Trimming removed 5 bases from V and 6 bases from J, with 16 bases in between. CDR3 region: CASSHPGGANGYTF. DNA for the CDR3: TGTGCCAGCAGCCACCCGGGGGGGGCAAATGGCTACACCTTC.

V gene TRBV3-1 (or the pseudogene TRBV3-2) combines with J gene TRBJ2-2; TRBD1 is a possible D gene (6 bases). V lost 5 bases to trimming and J lost 4 bases, with 20 bases between them. The length of the CDR3 is 17 residues. Germline V lookup: CDR1 LGHDT, CDR2 YNNKEL (reference sequence). The CDR3 bases are TGTGCCAGCAGCAAGGGTCGACAGGTGGGGTTCACCGGGGAGCTGTTTTTT. Its protein is CASSKGRQVGFTGELFF.

The chain links TRBV5-6 to TRBJ1-2; 10 bases line up with TRBD1. V gave up 4 bases and J gave up 6 bases; unmatched junction bases: 9. Per germline, CDR1 SGHDT and CDR2 YYEEEE. This CDR3 has 15 residues. In nucleotides, the CDR3 is TGTGCCAGCAGCCCGCTCCGGGACAGGGGCCATGGCTACACCTTC. It specifies CASSPLRDRGHGYTF.

The DNA for the CDR3 is TGTGCCAGCAGTAAACAGGGTTCACCCGTCTACGAGCAGTACTTC. This codes for CASSKQGSPVYEQYF. This rearrangement joins TRBV28 to TRBJ2-7; D might be TRBD1 (6 bases). V lost 5 bases and J 3 bases, leaving 17 bases between the germline ends. Germline V CDR1 and CDR2: MDHEN, SYDVKM. The CDR3 length is 15 residues.

The rearrangement uses TRBV4-1 and TRBJ2-1, with a tentative D call TRBD1 (6 bases). Germline CDR1 reads MGHRA; CDR2 reads YSYEKL. The CDR3 has 15 residues. V gave up 1 base and J gave up 4 bases, with 11 bases separating them. The CDR3: CASSQVRQAYNEQFF. CDR3 coding DNA: TGCGCCAGCAGCCAAGTGAGACAGGCTTACAATGAGCAGTTCTTC.

The genes are TRBV19 and TRBJ1-6; D gene uncertain. The ends were cut back, 5 bases at V and 3 bases at J, with 11 bases in the middle. CDR1 is LNHDA and CDR2 is SQIVND in the germline V gene (reference sequence). CDR3 size: 15 residues. The CDR3 DNA sequence: TGTGCCAGTAGTGTCGTGGGCATCTATAATTCACCCCTCCACTTT. Its translation: CASSVVGIYNSPLHF.

The rearrangement links TRBV4-1 to TRBJ1-5, with TRBD1 as a possible D gene (5 bases). The germline CDR1 and CDR2 sequences are MGHRA and YSYEKL. The CDR3 loop spans 17 amino acids. Trimming cost V 0 bases and J 4 bases, with 16 bases left between them. CDR3 protein: CASSQDLQGGLNQPQHF. In DNA form, the CDR3 reads TGCGCCAGCAGCCAAGATCTCCAGGGAGGTCTTAATCAGCCCCAGCATTTT.

The gene calls are TRBV27 and TRBJ1-1; TRBD1 might be the D (5 bases). There are 13 residues in the CDR3. The germline V gene encodes CDR1 MNHEY and CDR2 SMNVEV (reference sequence). The V gene lost 2 bases and the J gene lost 7 bases, with 11 bases spanning the gap. DNA for the CDR3: TGTGCCAGCAGTTTAAAGGGGCTGAATGAAGCTTTCTTT. Its protein product is CASSLKGLNEAFF.

The count of this clone is one. This rearrangement joins TRBV19 to TRBJ1-6, with D maybe TRBD1 (5 bases). The CDR3 contains 15 residues. The germline gives CDR1 LNHDA, CDR2 SQIVND (reference sequence). V dropped 1 base and J dropped 7 bases, with 11 bases sitting between them. The CDR3 coding sequence is TGTGCCAGTAGTATAGGGGGCTTGGGGAATTCACCCCTCCACTTT. It codes for CASSIGGLGNSPLHF.

This clone was seen a single time. In the same sample, other DNA sequences code for this CDR3. The V gene is TRBV18, the J gene TRBJ2-2; D not resolved. The CDR3 runs to 14 residues. V was clipped by 3 bases and J by 5 bases, with 10 bases between them. Germline V CDR1 and CDR2: KGHSH, LQKENI. The CDR3 DNA is TGTGCCAGCTCACCGCCTGAAACAACCGGGGAGCTGTTTTTT. It yields the protein CASSPPETTGELFF.

The chain has TRBV10-3 and TRBJ1-3; the D gene is possibly TRBD1 (5 bases). The germline CDR1 and CDR2 sequences are ENHRY and SYGVKD. The CDR3 contains 15 residues. The V and J ends lost 4 bases and 1 base respectively, with 11 bases between them. As DNA, the CDR3 is TGTGCCATCAGTGGACGGGGGAATTCTGGAAACACCATATATTTT. Translating it yields CAISGRGNSGNTIYF.